This TCR beta chain derives from a study of blood T cell repertoires in COVID-19. The data were produced by immunoSEQ multiplex PCR, yet TCRdb's version contains in-frame clones alone and is incomplete. This table has about 150,000 clones, approximately 86% appearing once. The CDR3 is made up of 17 amino acids. CDR1 and CDR2 (germline): MNHEY, SMNVEV (reference sequence). J lost 2 bases, V lost 5 bases, and 8 bases had no gene match. The rearrangement links TRBV27 to TRBJ2-5; 13 bases map to TRBD2. The TCR originated in a middle-aged woman who had been exposed to COVID-19. Source material: PBMCs or T cells enriched from blood (not recorded which). The CDR3 DNA sequence: TGTGCCAGCAGTCCCCGGACTAGCGGGAGAGCTCAAGAGACCCAGTACTTC. Its translation: CASSPRTSGRAQETQYF.